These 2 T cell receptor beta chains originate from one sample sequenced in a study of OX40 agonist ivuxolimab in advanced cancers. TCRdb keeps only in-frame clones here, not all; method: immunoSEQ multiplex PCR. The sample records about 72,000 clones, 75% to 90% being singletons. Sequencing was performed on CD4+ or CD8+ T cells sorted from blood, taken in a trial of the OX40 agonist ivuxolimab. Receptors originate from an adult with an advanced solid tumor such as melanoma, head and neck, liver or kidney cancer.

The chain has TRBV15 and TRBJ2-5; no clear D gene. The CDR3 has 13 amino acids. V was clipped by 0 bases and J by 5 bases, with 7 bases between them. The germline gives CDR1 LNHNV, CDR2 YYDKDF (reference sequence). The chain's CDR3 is CATSRDGLETQYF. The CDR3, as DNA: TGTGCCACCAGCAGAGATGGGTTGGAGACCCAGTACTTC.

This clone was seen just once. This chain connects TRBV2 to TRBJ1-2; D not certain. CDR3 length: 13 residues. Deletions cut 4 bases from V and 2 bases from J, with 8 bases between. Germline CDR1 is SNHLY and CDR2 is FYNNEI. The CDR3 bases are TGTGCCAGCAGTGCCGGGCGGAACTATGGCTACACCTTC. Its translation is CASSAGRNYGYTF.